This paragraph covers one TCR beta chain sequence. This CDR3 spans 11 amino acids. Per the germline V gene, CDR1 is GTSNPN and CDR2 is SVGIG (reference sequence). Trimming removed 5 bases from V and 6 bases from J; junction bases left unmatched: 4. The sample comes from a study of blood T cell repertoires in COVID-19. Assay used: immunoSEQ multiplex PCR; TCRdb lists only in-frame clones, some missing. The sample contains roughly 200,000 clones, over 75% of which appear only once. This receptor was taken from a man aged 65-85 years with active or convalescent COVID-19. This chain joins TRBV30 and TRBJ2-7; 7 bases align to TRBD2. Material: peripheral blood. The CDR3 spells CAWAGVFEQYF. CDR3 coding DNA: TGTGCCTGGGCGGGAGTTTTCGAGCAGTACTTC.